The T cell receptor (beta chain) described here comes from a study of glioma-infiltrating T cells after dendritic cell vaccination. Germline-derived CDR1 and CDR2 are MNHEY and SVGAGI. Trimming at V came to 5 bases and at J to 1 base, leaving 6 bases not matched to a gene. CDR3 length: 15 residues. The time point is: after dendritic cell vaccination, including at tumor progression/relapse. In its sample, this clone was seen a few times. Repertoires were generated with immunoSEQ multiplex PCR, while TCRdb's copy carries only in-frame clones and drops some. The data contain roughly 100,000 clones, around 87% of them singletons.

V and J are TRBV6-5 and TRBJ2-7, with 9 bases aligning to TRBD2. This specimen was blood, taken after dendritic cell vaccination. The source is a human donor with glioblastoma. This CDR3 is CASSGGSGGSYEQYF. The CDR3 DNA reads as TGTGCCAGCAGTGGTGGTAGCGGGGGTTCCTACGAGCAGTACTTC.